This TCR beta chain is drawn from a study of beta chain features in type 1 diabetes. Findings and limits, study-wide: cDNA-based reads could over-represent cells with high TCR expression. PCR might show a preference for shorter templates, equally across patients and controls. Researchers report that Type 1 diabetes patients had moderately but significantly shorter TCRB CDR3s across all four CD4+ subsets.

Stem cell-like memory, regulatory, central memory and naive CD4+ cells were sorted via CD45RO/CCR7/CD25/CD127/CD95/CD27. This clone turned up a few times. Its cognate antigen is unknown. All of the isolated RNA was reverse transcribed, so expressed TCRB transcripts were sequenced. Sequencing was performed with immunoSEQ multiplex PCR; in TCRdb, only in-frame clones are kept and a portion is missing. The table records some 160,000 clones, just over 8% of them present only once. This clonotype originated in a woman in her late teens or twenties with type 1 diabetes. The sample was central memory CD4+ T cells from blood.

The CDR3 here is CASSFNSAREQFF. CDR3 nucleotide sequence: TGTGCCAGCAGCTTCAATAGCGCCCGGGAGCAGTTCTTC. The chain is built from TRBV11-2 and TRBJ2-1; D is possibly TRBD2 (5 bases). This CDR3 spans 13 amino acids. V lost 3 bases, J lost 10 bases, and 13 bases lay in between. CDR1 and CDR2 (germline): SGHAT, FQNNGV.